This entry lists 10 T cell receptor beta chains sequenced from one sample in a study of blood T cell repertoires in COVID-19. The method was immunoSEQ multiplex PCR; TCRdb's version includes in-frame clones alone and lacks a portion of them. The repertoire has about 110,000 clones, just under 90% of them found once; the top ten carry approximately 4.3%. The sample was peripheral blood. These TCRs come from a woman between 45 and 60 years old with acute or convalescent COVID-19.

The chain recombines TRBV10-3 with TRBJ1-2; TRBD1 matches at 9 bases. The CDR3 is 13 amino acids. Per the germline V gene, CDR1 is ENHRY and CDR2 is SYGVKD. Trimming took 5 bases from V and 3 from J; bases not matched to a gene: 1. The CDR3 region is CAISRDRDYGYTF. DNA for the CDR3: TGTGCCATCAGTCGGGACAGGGACTATGGCTACACCTTC.

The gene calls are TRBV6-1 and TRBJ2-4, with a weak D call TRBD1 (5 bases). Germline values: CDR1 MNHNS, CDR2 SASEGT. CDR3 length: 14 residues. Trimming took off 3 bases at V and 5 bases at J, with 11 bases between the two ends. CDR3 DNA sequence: TGTGCCAGCAGTGATGAAGACAGACAAAACATTCAGTACTTC. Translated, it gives CASSDEDRQNIQYF.

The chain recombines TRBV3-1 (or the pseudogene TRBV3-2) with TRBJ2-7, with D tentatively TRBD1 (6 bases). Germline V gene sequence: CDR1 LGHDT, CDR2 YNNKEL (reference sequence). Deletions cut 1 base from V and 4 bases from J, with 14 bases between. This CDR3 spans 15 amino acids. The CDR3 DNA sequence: TGTGCCAGCAGCCAAGTCGAGACAGGACATTACGAGCAGTACTTC. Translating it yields CASSQVETGHYEQYF.

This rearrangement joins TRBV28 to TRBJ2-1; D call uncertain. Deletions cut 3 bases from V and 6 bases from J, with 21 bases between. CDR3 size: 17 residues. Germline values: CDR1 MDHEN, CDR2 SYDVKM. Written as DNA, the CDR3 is TGTGCCAGCAGTTTCGACCTAGTGGCGCCAGACTCCAATGAGCAGTTCTTC. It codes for CASSFDLVAPDSNEQFF.

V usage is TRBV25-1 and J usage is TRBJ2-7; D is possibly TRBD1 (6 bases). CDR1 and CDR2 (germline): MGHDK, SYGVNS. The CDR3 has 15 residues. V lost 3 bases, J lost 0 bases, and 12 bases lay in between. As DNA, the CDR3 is TGTGCCAGCAGTGACCTCACAGGGAGCTCCTACGAGCAGTACTTC. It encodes CASSDLTGSSYEQYF.

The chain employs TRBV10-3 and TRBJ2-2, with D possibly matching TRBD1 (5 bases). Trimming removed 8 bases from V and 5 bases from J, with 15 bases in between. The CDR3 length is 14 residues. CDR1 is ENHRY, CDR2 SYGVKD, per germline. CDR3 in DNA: TGTGCCATCTGGGGTGGGGCTGGAACCGGGGAGCTGTTTTTT. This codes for CAIWGGAGTGELFF.

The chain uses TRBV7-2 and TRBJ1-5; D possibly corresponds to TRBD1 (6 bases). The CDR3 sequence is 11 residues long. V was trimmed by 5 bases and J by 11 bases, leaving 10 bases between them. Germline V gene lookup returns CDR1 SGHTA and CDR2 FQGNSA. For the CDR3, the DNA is TGTGCCAGCAGCACAGGGCAGGCCCAGCATTTT. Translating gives CASSTGQAQHF.

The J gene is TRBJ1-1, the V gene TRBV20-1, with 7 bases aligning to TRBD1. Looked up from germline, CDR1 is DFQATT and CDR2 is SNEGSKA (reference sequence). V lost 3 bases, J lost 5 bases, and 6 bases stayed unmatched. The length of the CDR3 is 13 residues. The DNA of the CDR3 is TGCAGTGCTAGTGGACAGGTTGTAACTGAAGCTTTCTTT. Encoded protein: CSASGQVVTEAFF.

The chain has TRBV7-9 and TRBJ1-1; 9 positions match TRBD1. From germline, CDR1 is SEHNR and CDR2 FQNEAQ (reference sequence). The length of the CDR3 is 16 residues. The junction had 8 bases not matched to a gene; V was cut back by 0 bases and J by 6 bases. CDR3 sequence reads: CASSLARDRVIAEAFF. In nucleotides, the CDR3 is TGTGCCAGCAGCTTAGCGAGGGACAGGGTGATCGCTGAAGCTTTCTTT.

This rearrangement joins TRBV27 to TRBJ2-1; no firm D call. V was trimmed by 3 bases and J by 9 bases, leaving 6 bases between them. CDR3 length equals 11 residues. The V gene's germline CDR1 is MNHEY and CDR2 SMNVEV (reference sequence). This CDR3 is CASSLAGEQFF. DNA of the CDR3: TGTGCCAGCAGTTTGGCTGGTGAGCAGTTCTTC.